This T cell receptor beta chain was documented in a study of cytomegalovirus exposure and HLA in healthy donors. The CDR3 spans 15 residues. The V gene's germline CDR1 is ENHRY and CDR2 SYGVKD. The V gene lost 8 bases and the J gene lost 4 bases, with 20 bases spanning the gap. Primers for the PCR totalled 60 Vbeta and 13 Jbeta. Method: immunoSEQ multiplex PCR; TCRdb's copy keeps in-frame clones and lacks some. Recorded here are about 41,000 clones; the top ten clones represent under 8%. The source material was PBMCs. The receptor was isolated from a man aged 25-45 years in good health and CMV-seronegative. This sequence joins TRBV10-3 and TRBJ1-2; the D is unclear. The CDR3 DNA is TGTGCCATCCAGGAGGGAGTCGGTATCAGCTATGGCTACACCTTC. Encoded protein: CAIQEGVGISYGYTF.